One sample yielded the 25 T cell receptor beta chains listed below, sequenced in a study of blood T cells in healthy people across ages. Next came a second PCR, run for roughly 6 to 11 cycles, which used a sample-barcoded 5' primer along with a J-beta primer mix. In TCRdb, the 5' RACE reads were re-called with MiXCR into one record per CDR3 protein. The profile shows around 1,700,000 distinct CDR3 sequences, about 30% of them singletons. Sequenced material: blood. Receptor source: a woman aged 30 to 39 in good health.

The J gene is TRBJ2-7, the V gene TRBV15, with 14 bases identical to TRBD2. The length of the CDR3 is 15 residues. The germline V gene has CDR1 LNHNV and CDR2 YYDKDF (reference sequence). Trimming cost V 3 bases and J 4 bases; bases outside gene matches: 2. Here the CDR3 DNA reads TGTGCCACCAGCAGCCGACTAGCGGGAGGGTACGAGCAGTACTTC. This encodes CATSSRLAGGYEQYF.

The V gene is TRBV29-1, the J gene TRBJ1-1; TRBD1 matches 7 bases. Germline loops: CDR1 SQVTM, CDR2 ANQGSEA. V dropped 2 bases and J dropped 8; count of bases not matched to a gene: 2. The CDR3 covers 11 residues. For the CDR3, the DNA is TGCAGCGTTGAATGGGACAGAGAAGCTTTCTTT. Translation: CSVEWDREAFF.

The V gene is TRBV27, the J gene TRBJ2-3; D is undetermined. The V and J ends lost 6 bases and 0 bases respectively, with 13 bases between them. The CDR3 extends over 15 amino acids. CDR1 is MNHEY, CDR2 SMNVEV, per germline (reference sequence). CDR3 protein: CASSLAVYSTDTQYF. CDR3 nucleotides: TGTGCCAGCAGCTTAGCTGTGTACAGCACAGATACGCAGTATTTT.

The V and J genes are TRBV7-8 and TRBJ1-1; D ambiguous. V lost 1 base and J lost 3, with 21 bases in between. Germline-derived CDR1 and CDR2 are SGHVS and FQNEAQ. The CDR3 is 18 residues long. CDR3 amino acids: CASSLVAPGSHIDTEAFF. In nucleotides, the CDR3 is TGTGCCAGCAGCTTAGTGGCGCCAGGATCCCATATTGACACTGAAGCTTTCTTT. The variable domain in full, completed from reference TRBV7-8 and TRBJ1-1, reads GAGVSQSPRYKVAKRGQDVALRCDPISGHVSLFWYQQALGQGPEFLTYFQNEAQLDKSGLPSDRFFAERPEGSVSTLKIQRTQQEDSAVYLCASSLVAPGSHIDTEAFFGQGTRLTVV.

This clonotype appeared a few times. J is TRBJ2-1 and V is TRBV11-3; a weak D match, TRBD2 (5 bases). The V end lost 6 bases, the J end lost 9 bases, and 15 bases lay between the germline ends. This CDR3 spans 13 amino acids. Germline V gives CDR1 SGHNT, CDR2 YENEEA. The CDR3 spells CASRGTRAGEQFF. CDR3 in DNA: TGTGCCAGCAGAGGTACAAGGGCGGGTGAGCAGTTCTTC.

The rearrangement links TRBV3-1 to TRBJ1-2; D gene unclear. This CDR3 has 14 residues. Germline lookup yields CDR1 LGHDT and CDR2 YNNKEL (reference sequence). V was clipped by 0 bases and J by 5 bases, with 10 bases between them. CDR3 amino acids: CASSQEGRRYGYTF. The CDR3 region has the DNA TGTGCCAGCAGCCAAGAGGGCAGACGTTATGGCTACACCTTC.

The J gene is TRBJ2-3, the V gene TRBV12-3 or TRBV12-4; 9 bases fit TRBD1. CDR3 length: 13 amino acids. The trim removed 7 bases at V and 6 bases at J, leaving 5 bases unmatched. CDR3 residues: CASTPGQGDTQYF. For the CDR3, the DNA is TGTGCCAGCACCCCTGGACAGGGGGATACGCAGTATTTT.

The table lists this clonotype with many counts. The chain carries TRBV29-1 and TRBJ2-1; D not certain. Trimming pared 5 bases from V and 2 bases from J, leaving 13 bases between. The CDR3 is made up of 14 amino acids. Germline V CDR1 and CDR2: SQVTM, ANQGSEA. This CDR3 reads CSVKGALTYNEQFF. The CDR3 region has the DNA TGCAGCGTTAAGGGCGCGTTGACCTACAATGAGCAGTTCTTC.

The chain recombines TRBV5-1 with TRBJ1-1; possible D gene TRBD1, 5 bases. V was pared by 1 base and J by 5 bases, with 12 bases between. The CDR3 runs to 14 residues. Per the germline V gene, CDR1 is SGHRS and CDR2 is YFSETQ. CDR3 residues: CASSLYQGETEAFF. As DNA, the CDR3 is TGCGCCAGCAGCTTGTACCAGGGAGAGACTGAAGCTTTCTTT.

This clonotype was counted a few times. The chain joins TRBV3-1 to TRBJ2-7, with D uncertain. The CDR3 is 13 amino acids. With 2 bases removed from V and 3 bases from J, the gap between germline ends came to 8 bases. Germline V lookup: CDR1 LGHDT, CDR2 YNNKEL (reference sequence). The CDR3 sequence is CASSQPNSYEQYF. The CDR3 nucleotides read TGTGCCAGCAGCCAACCAAACAGCTACGAGCAGTACTTC.

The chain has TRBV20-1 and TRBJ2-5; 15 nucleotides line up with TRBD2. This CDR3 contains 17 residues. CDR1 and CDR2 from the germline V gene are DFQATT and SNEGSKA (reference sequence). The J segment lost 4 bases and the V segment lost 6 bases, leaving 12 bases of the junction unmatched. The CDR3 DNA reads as TGCAGTGCGACTGCGGGACTAGCGGGAGGACCGCGAGAGACCCAGTACTTC. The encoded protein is CSATAGLAGGPRETQYF.

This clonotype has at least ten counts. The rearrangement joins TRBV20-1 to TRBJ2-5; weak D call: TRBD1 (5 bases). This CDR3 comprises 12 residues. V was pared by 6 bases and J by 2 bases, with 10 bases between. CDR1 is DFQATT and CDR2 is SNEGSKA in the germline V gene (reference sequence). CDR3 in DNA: TGCAGTGCCGAGACAGTACAAGAGACCCAGTACTTC. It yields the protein CSAETVQETQYF.

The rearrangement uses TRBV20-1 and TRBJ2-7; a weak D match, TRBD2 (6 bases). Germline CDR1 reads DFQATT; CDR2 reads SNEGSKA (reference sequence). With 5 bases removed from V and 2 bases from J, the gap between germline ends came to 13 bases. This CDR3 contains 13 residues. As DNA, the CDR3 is TGCAGTGCTGCGGGACCCGATCCCTACGAGCAGTACTTC. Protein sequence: CSAAGPDPYEQYF.

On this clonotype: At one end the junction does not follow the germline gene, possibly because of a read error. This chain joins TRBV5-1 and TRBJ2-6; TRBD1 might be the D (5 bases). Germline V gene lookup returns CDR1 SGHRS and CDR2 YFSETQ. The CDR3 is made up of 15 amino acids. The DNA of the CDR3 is TGCGCCAGCAGCCAAACCGTCTCTGGGGCCAACGTCCCGACTTTC. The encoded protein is CASSQTVSGANVPTF. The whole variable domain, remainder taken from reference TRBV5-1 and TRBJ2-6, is KAGVTQTPRYLIKTRGQQVTLSCSPISGHRSVSWYQQTPGQGLQFLFEYFSETQRNKGNFPGRFSGRQFSNSRSEMNVSTLELGDSALYLCASSQTVSGANVPTFGAGSRLTVL.

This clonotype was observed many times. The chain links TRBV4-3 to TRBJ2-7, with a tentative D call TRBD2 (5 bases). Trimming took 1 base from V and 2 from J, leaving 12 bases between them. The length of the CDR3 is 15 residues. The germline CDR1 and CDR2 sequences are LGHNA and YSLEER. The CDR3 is CASSQGGAGPYEQYF. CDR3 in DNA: TGCGCCAGCAGCCAAGGGGGAGCAGGACCCTACGAGCAGTACTTC.

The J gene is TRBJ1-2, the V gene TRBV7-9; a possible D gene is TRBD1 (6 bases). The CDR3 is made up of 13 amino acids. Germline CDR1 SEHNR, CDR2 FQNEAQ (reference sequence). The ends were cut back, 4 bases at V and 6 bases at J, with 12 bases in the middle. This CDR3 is CASSSRGGDGYTF. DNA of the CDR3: TGTGCCAGCAGCTCCCGAGGGGGGGATGGCTACACCTTC.

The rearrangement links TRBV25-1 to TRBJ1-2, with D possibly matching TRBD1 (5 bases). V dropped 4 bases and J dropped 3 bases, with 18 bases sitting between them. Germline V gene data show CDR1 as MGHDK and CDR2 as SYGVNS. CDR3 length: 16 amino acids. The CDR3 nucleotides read TGTGCCAGCAGTGGGGTACCGGGACGCGCAGACTATGGCTACACCTTC. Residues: CASSGVPGRADYGYTF.

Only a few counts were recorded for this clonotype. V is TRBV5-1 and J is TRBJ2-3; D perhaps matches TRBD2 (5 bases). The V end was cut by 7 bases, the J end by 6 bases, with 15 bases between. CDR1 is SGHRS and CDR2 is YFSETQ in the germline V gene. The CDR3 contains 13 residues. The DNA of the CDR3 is TGCGCCAGCGGCGCTAATAGCGCGGATACGCAGTATTTT. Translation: CASGANSADTQYF.

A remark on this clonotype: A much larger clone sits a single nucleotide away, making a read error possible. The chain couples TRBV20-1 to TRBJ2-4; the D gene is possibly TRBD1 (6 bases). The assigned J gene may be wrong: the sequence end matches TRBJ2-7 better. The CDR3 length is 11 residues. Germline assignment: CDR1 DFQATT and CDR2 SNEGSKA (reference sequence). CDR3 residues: CSVRTVFEQYF. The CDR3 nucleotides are TGCAGTGTTAGGACAGTGTTCGAGCAGTACTTC.

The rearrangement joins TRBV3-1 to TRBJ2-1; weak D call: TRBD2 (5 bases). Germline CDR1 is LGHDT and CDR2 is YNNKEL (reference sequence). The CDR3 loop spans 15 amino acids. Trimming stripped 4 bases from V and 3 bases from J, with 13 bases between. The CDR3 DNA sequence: TGTGCCAGCAGCCCCGCTAGCTTCAACTACAATGAGCAGTTCTTC. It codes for CASSPASFNYNEQFF.

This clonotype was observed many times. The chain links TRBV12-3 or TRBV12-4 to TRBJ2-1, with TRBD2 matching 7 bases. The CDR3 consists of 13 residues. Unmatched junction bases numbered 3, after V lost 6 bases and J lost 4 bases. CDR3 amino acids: CASRVAGYNEQFF. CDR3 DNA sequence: TGTGCCAGCAGGGTAGCGGGTTACAATGAGCAGTTCTTC.

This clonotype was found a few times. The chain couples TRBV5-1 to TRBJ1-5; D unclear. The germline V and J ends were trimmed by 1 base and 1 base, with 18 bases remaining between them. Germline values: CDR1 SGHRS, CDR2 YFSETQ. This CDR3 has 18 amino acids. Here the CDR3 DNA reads TGCGCCAGCAGCTTGACGGAGCAGGCCCGAGCAAGCAATCAGCCCCAGCATTTT. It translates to CASSLTEQARASNQPQHF.

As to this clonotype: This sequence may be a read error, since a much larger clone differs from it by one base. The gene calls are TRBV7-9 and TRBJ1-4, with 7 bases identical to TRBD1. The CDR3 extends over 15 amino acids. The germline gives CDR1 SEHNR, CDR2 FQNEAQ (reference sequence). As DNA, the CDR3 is TGTGCCGGCAGCCCCGGGACAGACATTAATGAAAAACTGTTTTTT. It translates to CAGSPGTDINEKLFF.

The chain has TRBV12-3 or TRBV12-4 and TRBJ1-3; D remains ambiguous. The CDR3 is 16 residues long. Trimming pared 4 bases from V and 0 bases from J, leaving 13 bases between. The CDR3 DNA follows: TGTGCCAGCAGTTACGGCAGGTACCCCTCTGGAAACACCATATATTTT. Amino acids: CASSYGRYPSGNTIYF.

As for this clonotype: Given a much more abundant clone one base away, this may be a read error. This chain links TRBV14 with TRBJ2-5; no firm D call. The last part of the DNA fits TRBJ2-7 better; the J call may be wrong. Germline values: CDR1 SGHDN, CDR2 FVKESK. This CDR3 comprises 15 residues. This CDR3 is CANSQGSAEDYEQYF. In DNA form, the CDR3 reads TGTGCCAACAGCCAAGGGTCCGCAGAGGACTACGAGCAGTACTTC.